This T cell receptor beta chain was recorded in a study of memory CD4+ T cells and cytomegalovirus serostatus. Study-level background: Healthy Belgian adult donors included under ten CMV-positive and some 24 CMV-negative people.

Single viable CD3+CD4+CD8-CD45RO+ cells were sorted as the memory CD4+ T cells. Donors' CMV status reflects serum IgG against pp150, pp28, p38, p52. Positive selection with CD4 microbeads enriched total CD4+ T cells. Assay: immunoSEQ multiplex PCR; the TCRdb copy retains only in-frame clones and omits some. The table has about 59,000 clones, less than 85% seen once; the top ten hold roughly 0.48%. The sequencing sample was made of memory CD4+ T cells from blood. The receptor was derived from an adult in good health and CMV-seronegative. Some clones in this sample may be carry-over from other donors' samples.

The chain's CDR3 is CASSPMGPPFSYEQYF. The CDR3 coding sequence is TGTGCCAGCTCACCAATGGGACCCCCGTTTTCCTACGAGCAGTACTTC. The V gene is TRBV18, the J gene TRBJ2-7; D possibly uses TRBD1 or TRBD2 (5 bases each). CDR1 and CDR2 from the germline V gene are KGHSH and LQKENI. The CDR3 totals 16 residues. V was shortened by 2 bases and J by 1 base, with 15 bases between the two germline ends.